A selection of T cell receptor beta chains follows, all from one sample in a study of blood T cell repertoires in COVID-19. Data came from immunoSEQ multiplex PCR; TCRdb stores just in-frame clones and leaves some out. The sample includes under 300,000 clones, 88% of them seen just once. The sample consisted of PBMCs or T cells enriched from blood (not recorded which). All receptors come from a woman aged 40-49 years who had been exposed to COVID-19. The conserved cysteine and the conserved F or W are not part of the CDR3 here.

v_call	j_call	cdr3_aa
TRBV4-2	TRBJ2-3	ASSQKRGTSTDTQY
TRBV7-2	TRBJ1-2	ASSFRDSWNYGYT
TRBV12-3/TRBV12-4	TRBJ2-2	ASSRGGVGELF
TRBV6-2/TRBV6-3	TRBJ1-2	ASSLSRGLVDGYT
TRBV4-3	TRBJ2-1	ASSQGGTGVNEQF
TRBV18	TRBJ1-6	ASSPSLGDSGNSPLH
TRBV6-5	TRBJ1-6	ASRPGQYNSPLH
TRBV28	TRBJ1-2	ASTNDRQGSGYT
TRBV6-5	TRBJ1-1	ASSWRGTEAF
TRBV18	TRBJ2-5	ASSPGQASRTQY
TRBV10-3	TRBJ1-3	AIGQASDGNTIY
TRBV10-2	TRBJ2-5	ASREAVQWTQY
TRBV19	TRBJ1-2	ASSIGLGGRYGYT
TRBV5-4	TRBJ2-1	ASSSSRDRGINEQF
TRBV19	TRBJ1-2	ASSRRQGQTNYGYT
TRBV18	TRBJ1-5	ASSPTGGAGQPQH
TRBV12-3/TRBV12-4	TRBJ2-7	ASSSLADEQY
TRBV5-1	TRBJ1-2	ASRSGTGGPILYGYT
TRBV5-1	TRBJ1-2	ASSYDLSERDGYT
TRBV30	TRBJ1-3	AWSVLSGNTIY
TRBV19	TRBJ2-2	ASSRQGNTGELF
TRBV6-5	TRBJ2-1	ASSSPTSGLNEQF
TRBV6-2/TRBV6-3	TRBJ1-5	ASSSAGGDRGRQPQH
TRBV7-2	TRBJ1-1	ASSLRGQPNTEAF
TRBV7-9	TRBJ2-1	ASSLSTSYNEQF
TRBV28	TRBJ2-1	ASSLGTGLSEQF
TRBV19	TRBJ1-1	ASSIPSTGAEAF
TRBV18	TRBJ1-6	ASSPVAGAVYNSPLH
TRBV6-1	TRBJ1-4	ASSERQGGNEKLF
TRBV6-5	TRBJ1-1	ASSYSAQNTEAF
TRBV28	TRBJ2-7	ASSLGGRDEQY
TRBV6-6	TRBJ1-5	ASSPWTGAVGNQPQH
TRBV28	TRBJ1-5	ASWDRGNQPQH
TRBV25-1	TRBJ2-1	ASRSGREALNEQF
TRBV27	TRBJ1-6	ASSLLGTGIFNSPLH
TRBV19	TRBJ1-1	ASSISGDPMNTEAF
TRBV28	TRBJ2-7	ASSDPGTGAYEQY
TRBV7-9	TRBJ2-7	ASSLFDEQY
TRBV7-8	TRBJ2-7	ASSHRGRGARPYEQY
TRBV7-2	TRBJ2-3	ASSLVAGGWTDTQY
TRBV19	TRBJ1-5	ASSSGQLGNQPQH
TRBV24-1	TRBJ2-1	ATSSGLAAYNEQF
TRBV23-1	TRBJ1-6	ASSRRPGALRLH
TRBV6-2/TRBV6-3	TRBJ2-2	ASSWTSGGPNTGELF
TRBV4-2	TRBJ2-7	ASSQFGSGTGFSYEQY
TRBV14	TRBJ2-1	ASSPQGHRSYNEQF
TRBV5-5	TRBJ2-2	ASSLWSGDTGELF
TRBV12-3/TRBV12-4	TRBJ1-1	ASSDRGGTEAF
TRBV4-2	TRBJ1-5	ASSQWQGRFDQPQH
TRBV13	TRBJ2-7	ASSPVGVPYEQY
TRBV7-6	TRBJ2-3	ASSLWLAEDTQY
TRBV20-1	TRBJ2-1	SASPDSRREQF
TRBV30	TRBJ1-1	AWSDRGTEAF
TRBV5-6	TRBJ2-6	ASSSSGGANVLT
TRBV19	TRBJ2-7	ASSRLAGSYEQY
TRBV30	TRBJ1-2	AWKGRGRMNGYT
TRBV19	TRBJ1-6	ASSWGRAVYNSPLH
TRBV18	TRBJ2-5	ASSPPVDRGGAQY
TRBV6-2/TRBV6-3	TRBJ2-1	ASSYLAGRAGSYNEQF
TRBV11-2	TRBJ2-1	ASSQTGSYNEQF